This TCR beta chain stems from a study of T cells in localized non-small cell lung cancer. CDR1 and CDR2 from the germline V gene are PRHDT and FYEKMQ (reference sequence). The CDR3 length is 15 residues. Trimming shortened V by 0 bases and J by 1 base, and 10 bases separated the two germline ends. As concerns this clone: Its specificity is not known.

Study-level points and caveats: In adjacent lung appeared a median 57 of the top 100 tumor clones. Higher blood T cell density tracked longer overall survival. Exceeding tumor, uninvolved adjacent lung had the highest T cell clonality. Sequencing, confined to only one tumor region, leaves heterogeneity possible.

Generated by immunoSEQ multiplex PCR, the TCRdb table keeps only in-frame clones and is missing some. The repertoire holds tens of thousands of clones, about 88% seen once, with 3.5% in the top ten. The chain carries TRBV13 and TRBJ2-7; D gene unclear. This receptor was taken from a man aged 18-55 years with stage I lung adenocarcinoma. The source was peripheral blood, collected before any cancer treatment. The CDR3 loop is CASSLGGIGSYEQYF. The CDR3 coding sequence is TGTGCCAGCAGCTTAGGGGGGATTGGGTCCTACGAGCAGTACTTC.